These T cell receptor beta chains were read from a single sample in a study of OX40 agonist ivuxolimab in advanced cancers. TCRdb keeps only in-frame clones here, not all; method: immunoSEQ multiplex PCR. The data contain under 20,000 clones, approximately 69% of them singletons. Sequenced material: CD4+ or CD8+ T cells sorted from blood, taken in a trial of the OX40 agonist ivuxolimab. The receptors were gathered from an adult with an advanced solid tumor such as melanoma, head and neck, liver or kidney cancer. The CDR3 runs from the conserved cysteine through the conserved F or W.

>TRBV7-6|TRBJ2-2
CASSLDQGDTGELFF
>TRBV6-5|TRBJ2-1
CASSSTDSSYNEQFF
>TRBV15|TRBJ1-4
CATSRDRGGATNEKLFF
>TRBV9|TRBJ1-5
CASSAGQGGQPQHF
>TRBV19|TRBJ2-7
CARWRHSLYEQYF
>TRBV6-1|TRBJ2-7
CASSRSRTSGDEQYF
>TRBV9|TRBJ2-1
CASSVETSGRNEQFF
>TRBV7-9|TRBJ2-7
CASSLEVYPYEQYF
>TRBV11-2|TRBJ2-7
CASSTGTSGVYEQYF
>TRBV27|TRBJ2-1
CASGTGTELFF
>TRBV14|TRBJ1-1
CASSQWTVGTEAFF
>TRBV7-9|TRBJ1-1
CASRGGSGDTEAFF
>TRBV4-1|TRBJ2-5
CASSQESGGSQETQYF
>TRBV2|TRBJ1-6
CASSESLVGQSSYNSPLHF
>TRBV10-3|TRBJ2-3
CAISGTSGHTSTDTQYF
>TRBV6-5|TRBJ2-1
CASSYKGSNYNEQFF
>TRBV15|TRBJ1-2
CATSRDGGGYTF
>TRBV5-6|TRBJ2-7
CASSLGRSEQYF
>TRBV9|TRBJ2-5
CASSVEGNQETQYF
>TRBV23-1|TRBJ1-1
CASSRGEMNTEAFF
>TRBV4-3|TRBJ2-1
CASSQDSGTSYNEQFF
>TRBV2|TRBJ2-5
CASSALSQETQYF
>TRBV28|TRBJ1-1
CASSLGQGSTEAFF
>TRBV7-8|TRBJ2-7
CASSLERGPTYEQYF
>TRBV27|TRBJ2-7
CASSPGQGAYEQYF
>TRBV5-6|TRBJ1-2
CASSGGQGQGYTF
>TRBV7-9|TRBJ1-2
CASSLGSYGYTF
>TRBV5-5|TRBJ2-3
CASSGAAVITTDTQYF
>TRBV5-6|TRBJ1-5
CASSLGTGGQPQHF
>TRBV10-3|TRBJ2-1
CAISESTPDTLNDNEQFF
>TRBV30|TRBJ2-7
CAWSVGTGEIYEQYF
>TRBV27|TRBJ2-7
CASRLAGSYEQYF
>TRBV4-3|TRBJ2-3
CASSQDVASSTDTQYF
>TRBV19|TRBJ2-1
CASQRQGGFNEQFF
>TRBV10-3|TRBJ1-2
CAISEGRTGSGYGYTF
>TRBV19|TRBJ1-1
CASTVGSGFPEAFF
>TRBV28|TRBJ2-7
CASSLSRGTVELLRYEQYF
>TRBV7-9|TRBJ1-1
CASSHEGYTEAFF
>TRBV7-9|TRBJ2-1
CASSLLAEFEQFF
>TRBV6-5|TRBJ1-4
CASSYSRQGTNEKLFF
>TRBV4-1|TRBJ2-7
CASSLAKGALNYEQYF
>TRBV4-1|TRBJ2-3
CASSQDAGTDTQYF
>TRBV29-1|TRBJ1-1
CSGPVGAEAFF
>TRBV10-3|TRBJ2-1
CAISESGVEQFF
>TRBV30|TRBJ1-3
CAWSGTGTGNTIYF
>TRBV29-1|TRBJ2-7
CSVQSEYEQYF
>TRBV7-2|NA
CASSAWTSGSNEQYF
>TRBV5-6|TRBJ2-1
CASSLGGSYNEQFF
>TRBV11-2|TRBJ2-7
CASSLGTSYEQYF
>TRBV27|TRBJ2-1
CASSLYGGPYNEQFF
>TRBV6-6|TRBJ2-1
CASSYSTGNYNEQFF
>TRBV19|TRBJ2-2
CASSLGQYTGELFF
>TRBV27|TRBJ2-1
CASSMLQPGLVLGYNEQFF
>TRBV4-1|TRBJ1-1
CASSQDQKTEAFF
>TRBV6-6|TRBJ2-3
CASKLAGGRWSEQYF
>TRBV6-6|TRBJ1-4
CASEFGLTGDNEKLFF
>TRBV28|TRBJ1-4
CASSLFLGTNEKLFF